These 16 T cell receptor beta chains originate from one sample sequenced in a study of shared clonotypes between healthy human individuals. The data were produced by immunoSEQ multiplex PCR, yet TCRdb's version contains in-frame clones alone and is incomplete. Among 1.4 million to 1.5 million clones, roughly 96% were seen once, and the ten largest hold more than 0.9%. Material: naive CD4+ T cells sorted from blood. Indicated subset: CD45RA+ positively selected. These receptors came from a man aged 25-40 years in good health.

The chain joins TRBV28 to TRBJ1-4; tentative D call: TRBD1 (5 bases). CDR1 MDHEN and CDR2 SYDVKM come from the germline V gene. Deletions cut 6 bases from V and 0 bases from J, with 17 bases between. CDR3 length: 17 residues. For the CDR3, the DNA is TGTGCCAGCAGACCAAAGACAGAGACTGCAACTAATGAAAAACTGTTTTTT. Encoded protein: CASRPKTETATNEKLFF.

V gene TRBV6-5 combines with J gene TRBJ2-5, with TRBD1 matching 11 bases. With 7 bases clipped from V and 5 bases from J, the junction kept 6 bases outside the gene matches. Germline-derived CDR1 and CDR2 are MNHEY and SVGAGI. CDR3 length: 14 residues. The CDR3 loop reads CASIGQGAMETQYF. The CDR3 DNA is TGTGCCAGCATCGGACAGGGGGCTATGGAGACCCAGTACTTC.

The rearrangement links TRBV2 to TRBJ2-2; D tentatively fits TRBD1 or TRBD2 (5 bases each). There are 18 residues in the CDR3. Germline-derived CDR1 and CDR2 are SNHLY and FYNNEI. V shed 5 bases and J shed 0 bases, with 19 bases lying between them. In DNA form, the CDR3 reads TGTGCCAGCAGTCGTCGACTACAGGTTTTCGCGAACACCGGGGAGCTGTTTTTT. It specifies CASSRRLQVFANTGELFF.

This chain links TRBV10-2 with TRBJ2-7; the D is unclear. V lost 4 bases and J lost 3, with 19 bases in between. Germline V gives CDR1 WSHSY, CDR2 SAAADI. The CDR3 consists of 16 residues. The CDR3: CASSGLKGDPNYEQYF. CDR3 coding DNA: TGCGCCAGCAGTGGTTTAAAGGGCGACCCAAACTACGAGCAGTACTTC.

This chain uses TRBV2 with TRBJ2-1; 8 bases are shared with TRBD1. Germline V gene data show CDR1 as SNHLY and CDR2 as FYNNEI. The trim removed 6 bases at V and 7 bases at J, leaving 5 bases unmatched. The CDR3 length is 13 residues. The CDR3 coding sequence is TGTGCCAGCAGCGAGACAGGGGTGAATGAGCAGTTCTTC. Translating gives CASSETGVNEQFF.

The chain carries TRBV5-1 and TRBJ2-1; 8 nucleotides agree with TRBD2. The CDR3 has 15 residues. With 4 bases clipped from V and 2 bases from J, the junction kept 5 bases outside the gene matches. Germline values: CDR1 SGHRS, CDR2 YFSETQ. The CDR3 nucleotides are TGCGCCAGCAGCCAACTAGCGGATACCTACAATGAGCAGTTCTTC. This encodes CASSQLADTYNEQFF. The full variable domain, rest sourced from reference TRBV5-1 and TRBJ2-1, is KAGVTQTPRYLIKTRGQQVTLSCSPISGHRSVSWYQQTPGQGLQFLFEYFSETQRNKGNFPGRFSGRQFSNSRSEMNVSTLELGDSALYLCASSQLADTYNEQFFGPGTRLTVL.

The chain joins TRBV10-1 to TRBJ2-7; the D gene is possibly TRBD2 (6 bases). CDR1 is WNHNN, CDR2 SYGVQD, per germline (reference sequence). The CDR3 is 13 amino acids. Trimming left V 7 bases short and J 5 bases short, with 15 bases between. DNA for the CDR3: TGCGCCAGCACCACGGAGGGCTGCCACGAGCAGTACTTC. Residues: CASTTEGCHEQYF.

The chain uses TRBV9 and TRBJ2-3; 9 nucleotides agree with TRBD2. Germline CDR1 SGDLS, CDR2 YYNGEE. This CDR3 contains 14 residues. Trimming took 0 bases from V and 8 from J; bases not matched to a gene: 4. This CDR3 reads CASSVGPAGGTQYF. In nucleotides, the CDR3 is TGTGCCAGCAGCGTAGGGCCAGCGGGAGGTACGCAGTATTTT.

The chain links TRBV19 to TRBJ1-1; a possible D gene is TRBD1 (6 bases). Germline V gene sequence: CDR1 LNHDA, CDR2 SQIVND (reference sequence). V shed 3 bases and J shed 4 bases, with 15 bases lying between them. This CDR3 contains 15 residues. The CDR3 region has the DNA TGTGCCAGTAGTATGCTACAGGGAAGCGCCACTGAAGCTTTCTTT. This translates into CASSMLQGSATEAFF.

CDR3 loop: CASWERSYEQYF. For the CDR3, the DNA is TGTGCCAGCTGGGAGCGTTCCTACGAGCAGTACTTC. The rearrangement joins TRBV27 to TRBJ2-7; maybe TRBD2 (5 bases). The CDR3 is 12 residues long. V shed 8 bases and J shed 1 base, with 9 bases lying between them. CDR1 is MNHEY, CDR2 SMNVEV, per germline (reference sequence).

The J gene is TRBJ2-1, the V gene TRBV21-1; the table's TRBD1 call for D was not verified on the DNA. TRBV21-1 is a known pseudogene. CDR3 length equals 15 residues. The CDR3 DNA sequence: TGTGCCAGCAGAGGACAGGGAAGGGGGATTAATGAGCAGTTCTTC. Its protein product is CASRGQGRGINEQFF.

This rearrangement joins TRBV5-8 to TRBJ1-5; D call uncertain. This CDR3 spans 14 amino acids. The V gene lost 0 bases and the J gene lost 4 bases, with 8 bases spanning the gap. Germline lookup yields CDR1 SGHTS and CDR2 YDEGEE. This CDR3 reads CASSLGGLNQPQHF. The CDR3 nucleotides read TGTGCCAGCAGCTTGGGGGGTTTAAATCAGCCCCAGCATTTT.

This clone was counted a single time. V is TRBV7-2 and J is TRBJ2-7; TRBD1 matches 9 bases. CDR3 length equals 14 residues. The ends lost 5 bases at V and 6 bases at J; junction bases unmatched: 8. Germline V gene lookup returns CDR1 SGHTA and CDR2 FQGNSA. CDR3 sequence reads: CASSPGQGLSEQYF. The CDR3, as DNA: TGTGCCAGCAGCCCGGGACAGGGATTGAGCGAGCAGTACTTC.

V usage is TRBV9 and J usage is TRBJ2-1, with D perhaps matching TRBD1 (6 bases). Trimming removed 2 bases at V and 6 bases at J, with 18 bases between. CDR1 and CDR2 (germline): SGDLS, YYNGEE. This CDR3 is 16 amino acids long. This CDR3 reads CASSVAIRGLANEQFF. In nucleotides, the CDR3 is TGTGCCAGCAGCGTCGCCATCAGGGGTCTAGCCAATGAGCAGTTCTTC.

The chain joins TRBV7-9 to TRBJ2-1; 7 bases match TRBD2. Looked up from germline, CDR1 is SEHNR and CDR2 is FQNEAQ (reference sequence). Trimming cost V 4 bases and J 5 bases; bases outside gene matches: 5. This CDR3 is built from 14 residues. CDR3 in amino acids: CASSSRDYDNEQFF. Here the CDR3 DNA reads TGTGCCAGCAGCTCCCGGGACTACGACAATGAGCAGTTCTTC.

The CDR3 region is CASSPRTDRPYEQYF. CDR3 DNA: TGTGCCAGCAGTCCGAGGACCGACCGTCCTTACGAGCAGTACTTC. The chain links TRBV27 to TRBJ2-7; D is unresolved. V lost 5 bases and J lost 4, with 18 bases in between. The germline gives CDR1 MNHEY, CDR2 SMNVEV (reference sequence). The CDR3 length is 15 residues.